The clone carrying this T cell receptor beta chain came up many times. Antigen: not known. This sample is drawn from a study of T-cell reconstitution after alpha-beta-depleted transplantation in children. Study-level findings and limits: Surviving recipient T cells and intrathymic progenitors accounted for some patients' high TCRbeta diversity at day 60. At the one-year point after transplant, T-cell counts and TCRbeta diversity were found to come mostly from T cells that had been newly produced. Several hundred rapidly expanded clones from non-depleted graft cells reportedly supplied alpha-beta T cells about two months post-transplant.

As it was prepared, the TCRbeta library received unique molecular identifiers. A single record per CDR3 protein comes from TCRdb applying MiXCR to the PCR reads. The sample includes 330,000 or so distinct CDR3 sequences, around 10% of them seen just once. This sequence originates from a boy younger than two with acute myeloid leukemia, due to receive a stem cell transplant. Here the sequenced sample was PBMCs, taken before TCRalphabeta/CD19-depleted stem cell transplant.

The chain's CDR3 is CASSLRGSNTGELFF. CDR3 bases: TGCGCCAGCAGCTTGCGGGGGTCGAACACCGGGGAGCTGTTTTTT. The gene calls are TRBV5-1 and TRBJ2-2, with D maybe TRBD2 (6 bases). Germline-derived CDR1 and CDR2 are SGHRS and YFSETQ. The ends were cut back, 1 base at V and 0 bases at J, with 7 bases in the middle. The CDR3 spans 15 residues. Full variable domain (outside the CDR3, taken from reference TRBV5-1 and TRBJ2-2): KAGVTQTPRYLIKTRGQQVTLSCSPISGHRSVSWYQQTPGQGLQFLFEYFSETQRNKGNFPGRFSGRQFSNSRSEMNVSTLELGDSALYLCASSLRGSNTGELFFGEGSRLTVL.